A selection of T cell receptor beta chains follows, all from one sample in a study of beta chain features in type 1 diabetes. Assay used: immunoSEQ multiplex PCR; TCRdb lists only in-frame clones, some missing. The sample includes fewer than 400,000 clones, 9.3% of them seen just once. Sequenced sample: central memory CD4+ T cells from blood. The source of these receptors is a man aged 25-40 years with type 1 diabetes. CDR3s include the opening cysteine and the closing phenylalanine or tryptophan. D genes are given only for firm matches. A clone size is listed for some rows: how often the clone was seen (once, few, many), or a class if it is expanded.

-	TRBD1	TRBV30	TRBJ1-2	CAWSVRQGNGYTF	TGTGCCTGGAGTGTACGACAGGGTAATGGCTACACCTTC
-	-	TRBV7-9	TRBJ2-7	CASSLPGISEQYF	TGTGCCAGCAGCTTACCGGGAATCAGCGAGCAGTACTTC
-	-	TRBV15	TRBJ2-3	CATSRDLFSDTQYF	TGTGCCACCAGCAGAGATCTGTTTTCAGATACGCAGTATTTT
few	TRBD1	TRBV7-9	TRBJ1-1	CASSPSRQGYAEAFF	TGTGCCAGCAGCCCCTCAAGACAGGGATACGCTGAAGCTTTCTTT
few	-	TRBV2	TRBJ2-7	CASKGSSVHEQYF	TGTGCCAGCAAGGGTAGCAGCGTCCACGAGCAGTACTTC
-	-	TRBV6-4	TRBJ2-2	CASSAGGELFF	TGTGCCAGCAGTGCAGGCGGGGAGCTGTTTTTT
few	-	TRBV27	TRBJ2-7	CAISTGMPYEQYF	TGTGCCATTTCGACAGGCATGCCCTACGAGCAGTACTTC
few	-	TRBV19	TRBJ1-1	CASSVTPTGTEAFF	TGTGCCAGTAGTGTAACTCCGACAGGCACTGAAGCTTTCTTT
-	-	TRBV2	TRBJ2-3	CASRRYDSSTDTQYF	TGTGCCAGCCGAAGGTACGACTCTAGCACAGATACGCAGTATTTT
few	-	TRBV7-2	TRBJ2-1	CASSSGPRNNEQFF	TGTGCCAGCAGCTCCGGGCCCAGGAACAATGAGCAGTTCTTC
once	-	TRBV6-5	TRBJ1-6	CASTQEADSPLHF	TGTGCCAGCACCCAAGAGGCGGATTCACCCCTCCACTTT
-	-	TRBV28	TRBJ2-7	CASSTLYEQYF	TGTGCCAGCAGTACTCTCTACGAGCAGTACTTC
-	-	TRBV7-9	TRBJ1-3	CASSTTGLPIYF	TGTGCCAGCAGCACGACGGGGTTACCCATATATTTT
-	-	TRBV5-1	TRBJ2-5	CASSLARTGFRGPETQYF	TGCGCCAGCAGCTTGGCGAGAACAGGGTTCAGGGGCCCGGAAACCCAGTACTTC
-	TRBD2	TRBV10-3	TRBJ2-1	CAIRAGGSDNEQFF	TGTGCCATCAGGGCGGGGGGATCGGACAATGAGCAGTTCTTC
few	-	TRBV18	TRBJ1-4	CAARDSGEKLFF	TGTGCGGCTCGGGATTCGGGTGAAAAACTGTTTTTT